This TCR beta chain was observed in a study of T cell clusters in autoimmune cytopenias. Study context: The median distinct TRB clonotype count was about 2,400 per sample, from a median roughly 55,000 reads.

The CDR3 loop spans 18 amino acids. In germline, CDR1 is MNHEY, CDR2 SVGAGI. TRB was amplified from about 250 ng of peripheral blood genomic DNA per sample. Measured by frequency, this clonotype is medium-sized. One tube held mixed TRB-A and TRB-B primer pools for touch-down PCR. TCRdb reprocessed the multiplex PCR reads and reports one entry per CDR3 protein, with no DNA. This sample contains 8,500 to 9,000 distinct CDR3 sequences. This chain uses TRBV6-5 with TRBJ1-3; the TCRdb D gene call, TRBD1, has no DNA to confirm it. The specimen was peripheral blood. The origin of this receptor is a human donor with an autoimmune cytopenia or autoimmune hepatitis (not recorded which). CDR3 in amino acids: CASSYSRDRVHSGNTIYF.